Listed here is a single T cell receptor (beta chain). The antigen is undetermined. The data are from a study of OX40 agonist ivuxolimab in advanced cancers. Study-wide background: Patients achieving partial responses numbered three: one hepatocellular carcinoma case and two cutaneous melanoma cases.

Generated by immunoSEQ multiplex PCR, the TCRdb table keeps only in-frame clones and is missing some. The sample has approximately 69,000 clones, roughly 93% seen once. Study-wide results and caveats: Which antigen the expanded peripheral T cells recognized is unknown. With doses of 0.1 to 3.0 mg/kg, CD4+ and CD8+ blood T cells had undergone clonal expansion by week 6.

The starting material was CD4+ or CD8+ T cells sorted from blood, obtained in a trial of the OX40 agonist ivuxolimab. The clonotype comes from an adult with an advanced solid tumor such as melanoma, head and neck, liver or kidney cancer.

The CDR3 coding sequence is TGTGCCAGCAGCTTTCCTATGGGGGGAATCGCTGAAGCTTTCTTT. This gives the protein CASSFPMGGIAEAFF. The V gene is TRBV5-6, the J gene TRBJ1-1; possibly TRBD1 for D (5 bases). CDR1 and CDR2 from the germline V gene are SGHDT and YYEEEE. The V and J ends lost 2 bases and 6 bases respectively, with 17 bases between them. There are 15 residues in the CDR3.